The present entry profiles one T cell receptor beta chain with its context. Its antigen is not known. The CDR3 runs 18 residues. The V end lost 2 bases, the J end lost 4 bases, and 20 bases lay between the germline ends. Per the germline V gene, CDR1 is SGHTA and CDR2 is FQGNSA. Peripheral blood from each donor was collected in a volume of approximately 9.5 milliliters. The data were taken from a study of blood T cells in healthy people across ages. A second PCR of about 7 to 12 cycles used a sample-barcoded 5' primer and a J-beta primer mix. The template-switch adaptor was a 5' adaptor with 12 random nucleotides. It tagged each cDNA molecule. One entry per CDR3 protein, called by TCRdb with MiXCR from the 5' RACE reads. Among 1.5 million or so distinct CDR3 sequences listed, roughly 43% were seen once. Study-wide findings and caveats: The study could not conclusively compare naive and antigen-experienced cells, given its unsorted PBMCs.

Material for sequencing was blood. The receptor was isolated from a woman between 18 and 29 years old in good health. V is TRBV7-2 and J is TRBJ1-4, with D possibly TRBD1 on 5 matching bases. The CDR3 nucleotides are TGTGCCAGCAGCTTACAGGGTGCAACTGGAACTGGTAATGAAAAACTGTTTTTT. Amino acids: CASSLQGATGTGNEKLFF.